This is a list of T cell receptor beta chains from one sample in a study of shared clonotypes between healthy human individuals. Libraries were prepared by immunoSEQ multiplex PCR; TCRdb keeps only in-frame clonotypes and omits some of them. The data show about 590,000 clones, less than 97% seen once. The sample consisted of naive CD8+ T cells sorted from blood. The receptors were sampled from a woman in her 30s in good health. CDR3s include the opening cysteine and the closing phenylalanine or tryptophan. Each record gives: V gene, D gene, J gene, CDR3 protein. A D gene is named only where the DNA matches it firmly.

TRBV27,TRBD1,TRBJ1-1,CASNIIGTGGQTEAFF
TRBV30,-,TRBJ2-7,CAWSVILGYEQYF
TRBV19,-,TRBJ1-1,CASSIIGDIPRRTEAFF
TRBV28,TRBD1,TRBJ1-2,CASSEDRGLPYGYTF
TRBV30,TRBD1,TRBJ1-2,CAWSYVTGGYGYTF
TRBV7-2,-,TRBJ2-3,CASSPRRGRTDTQYF
TRBV2,TRBD1,TRBJ1-1,CASRADRGLTEAFF
TRBV28,-,TRBJ2-7,CASSATGTPYYEQYF
TRBV28,TRBD1,TRBJ2-1,CASTTPWTGAYNEQFF
TRBV6-1,-,TRBJ2-7,CASSELQLYEQYF
TRBV27,-,TRBJ2-7,CASSRGDKQYF
TRBV27,-,TRBJ1-5,CASRIGGRRSDQPQHF
TRBV7-9,-,TRBJ1-2,CASSSQGGKNYGYTF
TRBV13,-,TRBJ2-7,CASSLAGGNYEQYF
TRBV11-2,-,TRBJ1-4,CASSLDFGRREKLFF
TRBV27,TRBD1,TRBJ1-6,CASSPVGGQGGSPLHF
TRBV9,-,TRBJ2-3,CASSPPREDTQYF
TRBV9,-,TRBJ1-2,CASSVKPQDFFYGYTF
TRBV11-2,-,TRBJ2-7,CASSLAAAYEQYF
TRBV28,TRBD2,TRBJ2-1,CASSRSGLAGGYNEQFF